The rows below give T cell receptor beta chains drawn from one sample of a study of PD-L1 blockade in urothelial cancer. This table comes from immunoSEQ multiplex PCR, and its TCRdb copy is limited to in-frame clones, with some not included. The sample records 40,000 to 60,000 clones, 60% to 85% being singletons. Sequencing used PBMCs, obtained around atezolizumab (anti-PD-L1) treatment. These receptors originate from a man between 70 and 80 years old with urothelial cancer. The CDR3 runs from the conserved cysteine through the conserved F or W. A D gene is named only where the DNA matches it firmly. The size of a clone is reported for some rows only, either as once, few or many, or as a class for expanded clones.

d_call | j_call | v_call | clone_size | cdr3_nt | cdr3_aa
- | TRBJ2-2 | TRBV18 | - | TGTGCCAGCTCACCGCGGACAGATCTGAACACCGGGGAGCTGTTTTTT | CASSPRTDLNTGELFF
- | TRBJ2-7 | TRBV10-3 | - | TGTGCCATCAGGAACGGGAGAGGAAACGAGCAGTACTTC | CAIRNGRGNEQYF
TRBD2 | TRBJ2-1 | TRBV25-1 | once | TGTGCCAGCACTCCCCGGGGCGGGAGTTGGGAGCAGTTCTTC | CASTPRGGSWEQFF
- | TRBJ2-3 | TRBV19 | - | TGTGCCAGTAGCACTGGACAGTCCCTCACAGATACGCAGTATTTT | CASSTGQSLTDTQYF
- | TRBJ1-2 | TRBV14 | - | TGTGCCAGCAGCCAAGACGAGGTCTATGGCTACACCTTC | CASSQDEVYGYTF
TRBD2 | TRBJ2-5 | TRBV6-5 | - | TGTGCCAGCAGCATGGAACTAGCGGGCCGAAAGACCCAGTACTTC | CASSMELAGRKTQYF
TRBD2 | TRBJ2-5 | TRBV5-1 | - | TGCGCCAGCAGCCACATTCCCACGACTAGCGGGAGTAAGGAGACCCAGTACTTC | CASSHIPTTSGSKETQYF
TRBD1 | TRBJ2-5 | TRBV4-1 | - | TGCGCCAGCAGCATGGGACAGGGGGGACAAGAGACCCAGTACTTC | CASSMGQGGQETQYF
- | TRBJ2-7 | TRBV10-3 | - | TGTGCCATCAGTCGGGAGAGGGGCTACGAGCAGTACTTC | CAISRERGYEQYF
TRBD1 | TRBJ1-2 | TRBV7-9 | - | TGTGCCAGCAGCTTAGGGACAGGGCAGATTGGCTACACCTTC | CASSLGTGQIGYTF
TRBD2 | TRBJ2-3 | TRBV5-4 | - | TGTGCCAGCAGCTTGTCGCAGCGGGAGGACACAGATACGCAGTATTTT | CASSLSQREDTDTQYF
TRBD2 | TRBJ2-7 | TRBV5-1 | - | TGCGCCAGCAGCCCTACTAGCGGGAGATCTTACGAGCAGTACTTC | CASSPTSGRSYEQYF
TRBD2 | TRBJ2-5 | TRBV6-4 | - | TGTGCCAGCAGAGCGACTAGCGGGCATCAAGAGACCCAGTACTTC | CASRATSGHQETQYF
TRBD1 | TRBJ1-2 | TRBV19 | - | TGTGCCAGTAGTCTTCTTTGGGACAGGAGGAACTATGGCTACACCTTC | CASSLLWDRRNYGYTF
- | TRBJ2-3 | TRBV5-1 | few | TGCGCCAGCAGCTCTACAGGTGGTAGCACAGATACGCAGTATTTT | CASSSTGGSTDTQYF
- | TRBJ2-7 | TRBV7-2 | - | TGTGCCAGCAGCTTGAGGCCCTTAATAGATTCCTACGAGCAGTACTTC | CASSLRPLIDSYEQYF
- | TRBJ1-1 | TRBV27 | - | TGTGCCAGCAGTTTAGTAAACACTGAAGCTTTCTTT | CASSLVNTEAFF
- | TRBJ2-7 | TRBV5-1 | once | TGCGCCAGCAGCCTACTCAGGGGAAACTACGAGCAGTACTTC | CASSLLRGNYEQYF
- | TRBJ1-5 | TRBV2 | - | TGTGCCAGCAGGGAACAGAAGGGGGACAATCAGCCCCAGCATTTT | CASREQKGDNQPQHF
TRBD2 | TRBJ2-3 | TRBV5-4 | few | TGTGCCAGCAGGGGCCCGGGACTAGCGTCAGATACGCAGTATTTT | CASRGPGLASDTQYF
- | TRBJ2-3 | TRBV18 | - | TGTGCCAGCTCACCACCGAGGGATACGCAGTATTTT | CASSPPRDTQYF
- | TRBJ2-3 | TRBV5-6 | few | TGTGCCAGCAGCCTAGACACAGATACGCAGTATTTT | CASSLDTDTQYF
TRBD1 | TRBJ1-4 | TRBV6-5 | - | TGTGCCAGCAGAGCGGCAGGGGACAGGGGGCGTGAACTGTTTTTT | CASRAAGDRGRELFF
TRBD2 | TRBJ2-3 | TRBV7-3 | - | TGTGCCAGCAGCTCTAGCGGGAGGGACACAGATACGCAGTATTTT | CASSSSGRDTDTQYF
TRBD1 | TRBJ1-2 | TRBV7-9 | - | TGTGCCAGCAGCTCGAGCCGGGACAGGGGGGACTATGGCTACACCTTC | CASSSSRDRGDYGYTF
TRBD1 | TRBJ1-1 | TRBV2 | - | TGTGCCAGCAGTGAACGCGGCAGGGGGCGCGGGTGGACTGAAGCTTTCTTT | CASSERGRGRGWTEAFF
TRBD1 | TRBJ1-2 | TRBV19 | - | TGTGCCAGTAGTCCGACCAGGGACAGAGATGGCTACACCTTC | CASSPTRDRDGYTF
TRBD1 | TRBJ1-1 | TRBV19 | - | TGTGCCAGTACCCCGGGACAGGTGAACACTGAAGCTTTCTTT | CASTPGQVNTEAFF
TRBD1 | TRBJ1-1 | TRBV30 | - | TGTGCCTGGAAAACAGGGGGCGGGACTGAAGCTTTCTTT | CAWKTGGGTEAFF
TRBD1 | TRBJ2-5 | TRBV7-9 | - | TGTGCCAGCAGCTCTACTTTCCCCAGGACAGGGGGCCGAGAGACCCAGTACTTC | CASSSTFPRTGGRETQYF
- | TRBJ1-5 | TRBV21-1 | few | TGTGCCAGCAGCCTTCGACAGAGCAATCAGCCCCAGCATTTT | CASSLRQSNQPQHF
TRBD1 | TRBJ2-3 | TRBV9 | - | TGTGCCAGCAGCGTCACGTCGGGACAGGGGGGCACAGATACGCAGTATTTT | CASSVTSGQGGTDTQYF
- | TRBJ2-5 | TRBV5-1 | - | TGCGCCGGTTCTCCGGGACTGAGGGAGACCCAGTACTTC | CAGSPGLRETQYF
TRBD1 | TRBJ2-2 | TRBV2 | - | TGTGCCAGGTTCAGCACCGGGACAGGGAATGTGCCCGGGGAGCTGTTTTTT | CARFSTGTGNVPGELFF
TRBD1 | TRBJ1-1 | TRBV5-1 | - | TGCGCCAGCAGCGTGCAGGGGGCGCGGGGTATGAACACTGAAGCTTTCTTT | CASSVQGARGMNTEAFF
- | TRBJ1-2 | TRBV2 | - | TGTGCCAGCAGTGAAGCTAGAGGGGGTTCGGGCTACACCTTC | CASSEARGGSGYTF
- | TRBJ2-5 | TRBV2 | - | TGTGCCAGCACCGGGTGGGGAGAGTACCAAGAGACCCAGTACTTC | CASTGWGEYQETQYF
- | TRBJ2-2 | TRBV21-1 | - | TGTGCCAGCCTTAGACAGCTTTCGAACACCGGGGAGCTGTTTTTT | CASLRQLSNTGELFF
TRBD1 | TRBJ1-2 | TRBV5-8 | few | TGTGCCAGCAGCTTGGAGACAGGGTTAGCTAACTATGGCTACACCTTC | CASSLETGLANYGYTF
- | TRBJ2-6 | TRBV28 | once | TGTGCCAGCAGTTTATGGGGGGGCTCTGGGGCCAACGTCCTGACTTTC | CASSLWGGSGANVLTF
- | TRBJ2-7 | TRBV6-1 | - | TGTGCCAGCAGTGAAGGGAAAACTAAGCAGTACTTC | CASSEGKTKQYF
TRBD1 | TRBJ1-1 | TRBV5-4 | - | TGTGCCAGCAGTCCCAACCTCCGACAGGGTGAAGCTTTCTTT | CASSPNLRQGEAFF
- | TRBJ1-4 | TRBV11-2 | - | TGTGCCAGCAGCAACGGACTCGAAGGAAAACTGTTTTTT | CASSNGLEGKLFF
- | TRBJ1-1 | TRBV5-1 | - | TGCGCCAGCTTTAGTCCCGAGAACCCCACTGAAGCTTTCTTT | CASFSPENPTEAFF
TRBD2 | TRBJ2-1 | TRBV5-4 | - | TGTGCCAGCAGCTCGCCCAGCGGGAGGGCAGTCTGGAATGAGCAGTTCTTC | CASSSPSGRAVWNEQFF
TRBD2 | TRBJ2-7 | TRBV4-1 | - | TGCGCCAGCAGCCACTATTTGACTAGCGGCCTCTACGAGCAGTACTTC | CASSHYLTSGLYEQYF
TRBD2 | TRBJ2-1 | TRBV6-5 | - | TGTGCCAGCAGTTACTCACGGACTAGCGGGAGGAATGAGCAGTTCTTC | CASSYSRTSGRNEQFF
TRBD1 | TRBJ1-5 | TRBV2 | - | TGTGCCAGCAGTCCTGACAGGGGGCTTCAGCCCCAGCATTTT | CASSPDRGLQPQHF
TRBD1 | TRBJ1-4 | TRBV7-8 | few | TGTGCCAGCAGCCCCGGAGAGGGGGCCGAAAAACTGTTTTTT | CASSPGEGAEKLFF
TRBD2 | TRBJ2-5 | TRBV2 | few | TGTGCCAGCAGTGATGCCCTAGGACTAGCGTACCAAGAGACCCAGTACTTC | CASSDALGLAYQETQYF
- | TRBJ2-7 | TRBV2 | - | TGTGCCAGCGTACCCGGGGTTTTTGGCGAGCAGTACTTC | CASVPGVFGEQYF
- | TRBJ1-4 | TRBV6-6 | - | TGTGCCAGCAGCCACGCGTCTGCCGGGGAACTGTTTTTT | CASSHASAGELFF